The entry that follows covers one T cell receptor beta chain sequence. The antigen is undetermined. This sample was included in a study of graft-versus-host responses after intestinal transplantation. Study-wide points: Investigators detected GvH clones in recipient marrow, with some emerging earlier in ileum or blood.

TCRdb's copy holds only in-frame clones and misses some; the assay was immunoSEQ multiplex PCR. This sample carries around 110,000 clones, roughly nine tenths of them seen once, and the ten largest clones take roughly 0.2%. The TCR comes from a human donor who received an intestinal transplant. Sequencing used unstimulated CD4+ T cells sorted from spleen or lymph node cells, obtained before intestinal transplant.

This CDR3 is CASLTGGHANTGELFF. The CDR3 DNA is TGTGCCAGCCTGACAGGGGGCCACGCGAACACCGGGGAGCTGTTTTTT. This sequence joins TRBV28 and TRBJ2-2; TRBD1 agrees at 10 bases. CDR1 and CDR2 from the germline V gene are MDHEN and SYDVKM. CDR3 size: 16 residues. J lost 0 bases, V lost 8 bases, and 6 bases had no gene match.